These T cell receptor beta chains were read from a single sample in a study of human T cells and chemical hapten exposure. TCRdb redid the calling of the RACE reads with MiXCR, one entry per CDR3 protein. This sample yields a few hundred thousand distinct CDR3 sequences, of which 5.5% are seen a single time; less than 9% belongs to the top ten. The specimen comprised whole blood, sampled in connection with sensitization to the hapten diphenylcyclopropenone (DPC). These receptor sequences come from a woman younger than 30 with alopecia areata. Some clones in this sample may be carry-over from other donors' samples. Each CDR3 is given with its conserved first and last residue. A D gene is named only where the DNA matches it firmly. Size is stated for part of the rows, as once, few or many counts, or as a class when the clone is expanded.

DNA: TGTGCCAGCAGCTTTGAGATTAGGAACACTGAAGCTTTCTTT; CDR3: CASSFEIRNTEAFF; J: TRBJ1-1; D: NA; size: many; V: TRBV7-8
DNA: TGCGCCAGCAGTTTTGAGACCCGCTCAACTAATGAAAAACTGTTTTTT; CDR3: CASSFETRSTNEKLFF; J: TRBJ1-4; D: NA; size: many; V: TRBV5-1
DNA: TGTGCCAGCAGCGCCCTGAACACCGGGGAGCTGTTTTTT; CDR3: CASSALNTGELFF; J: TRBJ2-2; D: NA; size: many; V: TRBV6-1
DNA: TGTGCCAGCAACCCAGCTGACAGGCCCGGCAATCAGCCCCAGCATTTT; CDR3: CASNPADRPGNQPQHF; J: TRBJ1-5; D: NA; size: many; V: TRBV6-5
DNA: TGTGCCAGCAGCCAGGGATCGAGCTCCTATAATTCACCCCTCCACTTT; CDR3: CASSQGSSSYNSPLHF; J: TRBJ1-6; D: NA; size: many; V: TRBV3-1
DNA: TGTGCCAGCACCAGACAGGGGGCCGATTCACCCCTCCACTTT; CDR3: CASTRQGADSPLHF; J: TRBJ1-6; D: TRBD1; size: NA; V: TRBV6-5
DNA: TGCAGCGTAGGGACAGGAGACCGGTACACCTTC; CDR3: CSVGTGDRYTF; J: TRBJ1-2; D: TRBD1; size: NA; V: TRBV29-1
DNA: TGTGCCATCAGACTACAGGGCTCCTACGAGCAGTACTTC; CDR3: CAIRLQGSYEQYF; J: TRBJ2-7; D: NA; size: many; V: TRBV10-3
DNA: TGTGCCATCAGTGAGCTACAGGGTGCGCCCCAGCATTTT; CDR3: CAISELQGAPQHF; J: TRBJ1-5; D: NA; size: few; V: TRBV10-3
DNA: TGTGCCAGTACCAACTCAGGGTGGGCGAGCCAGCCCCAGCATTTT; CDR3: CASTNSGWASQPQHF; J: TRBJ1-5; D: NA; size: few; V: TRBV19
DNA: TGTGCCAGCTATCCCGGGACAGGGGTGTACGAGCAGTACTTC; CDR3: CASYPGTGVYEQYF; J: TRBJ2-7; D: TRBD1; size: many; V: TRBV2
DNA: TGTGCCAGCTCAAACTATGGGGGGGTCAATCAGCCCCAGCATTTT; CDR3: CASSNYGGVNQPQHF; J: TRBJ1-5; D: NA; size: many; V: TRBV18
DNA: TGTGCCAGCAGCTCCTATGGGACTCCTCGCTCCTACGAGCAGTACTTC; CDR3: CASSSYGTPRSYEQYF; J: TRBJ2-7; D: NA; size: many; V: TRBV7-8
DNA: TGTGCCAGCGGAGCGGGGGGCAGCACAGATACGCAGTATTTT; CDR3: CASGAGGSTDTQYF; J: TRBJ2-3; D: TRBD2; size: NA; V: TRBV7-3
DNA: TGCAGTGCTAGACCTAGTCGTGGCACTACGGAAGCTTTCTTT; CDR3: CSARPSRGTTEAFF; J: TRBJ1-1; D: NA; size: NA; V: TRBV20-1
DNA: TGTGCCAGCAGCCCGACAGTGAGCAATCAGCCCCAGCATTTT; CDR3: CASSPTVSNQPQHF; J: TRBJ1-5; D: NA; size: NA; V: TRBV6-6
DNA: TGCGCCAGCAGCCAAGGAGGACAGCTCCTCTCTGGGGCCAACGTCCTGACTTTC; CDR3: CASSQGGQLLSGANVLTF; J: TRBJ2-6; D: NA; size: many; V: TRBV4-3
DNA: TGTGCCAGCAGCCAGGGTAACACCGGGGAGCTGTTTTTT; CDR3: CASSQGNTGELFF; J: TRBJ2-2; D: NA; size: many; V: TRBV3-1
DNA: TGTGCCAGCAGTATTAGGACAGGGGCTCCCGAAGCTTTCTTT; CDR3: CASSIRTGAPEAFF; J: TRBJ1-1; D: TRBD1; size: NA; V: TRBV6-2/TRBV6-3
DNA: TGCAGCGTCAACAGGGATATGAACACTGAAGCTTTCTTT; CDR3: CSVNRDMNTEAFF; J: TRBJ1-1; D: NA; size: many; V: TRBV29-1
DNA: TGCAGCGCCGAGACTAGCGGGGGGGCCTGGCAAGAGACCCAGTACTTC; CDR3: CSAETSGGAWQETQYF; J: TRBJ2-5; D: TRBD2; size: NA; V: TRBV29-1
DNA: TGTGCCAGCAGCCAAGTCAATGGGGTAGCGGGGAGTCCGCAGTATTTT; CDR3: CASSQVNGVAGSPQYF; J: TRBJ2-3; D: TRBD2; size: NA; V: TRBV4-2
DNA: TGCGCCAGCAGCTTGGTTTCAGGGGCCGCTAACTATGGCTACACCTTC; CDR3: CASSLVSGAANYGYTF; J: TRBJ1-2; D: NA; size: few; V: TRBV5-1
DNA: TGTGCCAGCAGGAAGACAGGGTATGACTATGGCTACACCTTC; CDR3: CASRKTGYDYGYTF; J: TRBJ1-2; D: TRBD1; size: many; V: TRBV12-3/TRBV12-4
DNA: TGTGCCAGCAGCCCAAGGGCAGGGGAGCAGCCCCAGCATTTT; CDR3: CASSPRAGEQPQHF; J: TRBJ1-5; D: NA; size: NA; V: TRBV7-2
DNA: TGTGCCAGCAGCTTCCCGGGTCACCAAGAGACCCAGTACTTC; CDR3: CASSFPGHQETQYF; J: TRBJ2-5; D: NA; size: few; V: TRBV7-2
DNA: TGCAGTGCTAGAGTGTACGCGGGGCAAACAGATACGCAGTATTTT; CDR3: CSARVYAGQTDTQYF; J: TRBJ2-3; D: NA; size: few; V: TRBV20-1
DNA: TGTGCCAGCAGCCCAGGGGGGGTGACTAACTATGGCTACACCTTC; CDR3: CASSPGGVTNYGYTF; J: TRBJ1-2; D: TRBD1; size: NA; V: TRBV12-3/TRBV12-4
DNA: TGCGCCAGCAGCCCGATCCAGGGAAACGGGGAGCTGTTTTTT; CDR3: CASSPIQGNGELFF; J: TRBJ2-2; D: NA; size: NA; V: TRBV4-3
DNA: TGTGCCAGCAGCTCTCTTCTAACGCGGGGCATTGTATCCTACAATGAGCAGTTCTTC; CDR3: CASSSLLTRGIVSYNEQFF; J: TRBJ2-1; D: NA; size: few; V: TRBV11-2
DNA: TGTGCCATCAGCCGACAGGAGATTACCAATACCTACGAGCAGTACTTC; CDR3: CAISRQEITNTYEQYF; J: TRBJ2-7; D: NA; size: few; V: TRBV10-3
DNA: TGCGCCAGCAGCCAAGTACACAGGGCGAACACTGAAGCTTTCTTT; CDR3: CASSQVHRANTEAFF; J: TRBJ1-1; D: NA; size: many; V: TRBV4-1
DNA: TGTGCCAGCTCACCAATCAGGCAGGATTGGCGTCTACGGGCCCTCCACTTT; CDR3: CASSPIRQDWRLRALHF; J: TRBJ1-6; D: NA; size: NA; V: TRBV18